This T cell receptor (beta chain) was sequenced in a study of blood T cell repertoires in COVID-19. Original processing notes: Counts of nucleated cells, estimated from reference gene primer amplification, were obtained. Using immunoSEQ multiplex PCR, the repertoire was profiled, and TCRdb retains in-frame clones only, with some absent. Clone size and V and J calls were adopted from that table, with D and trimming inferred from the DNA. The repertoire holds some 170,000 clones, with more than 80% as singletons. The CDR3 has 14 amino acids. Per the germline V gene, CDR1 is LNHDA and CDR2 is SQIVND (reference sequence). The junction had 5 bases not matched to a gene; V was cut back by 5 bases and J by 7 bases.

Source material: peripheral blood. This TCR was sampled from an older woman with COVID-19, enrolled during active disease. This chain joins TRBV19 and TRBJ1-6; TRBD1 matches 7 bases. DNA of the CDR3: TGTGCCAGTAGTCCTGACAGGGTAAATTCACCCCTCCACTTT. It yields the protein CASSPDRVNSPLHF.